The 16 T cell receptor beta chains in this list originate from one sample, sequenced in a study of cytomegalovirus exposure and HLA in healthy donors. PCR employed 60 Vbeta and 13 Jbeta primers. Clones were sequenced by immunoSEQ multiplex PCR, and TCRdb holds only the in-frame ones, with some missing. The sample contains about 140,000 clones, about 83% of which appear only once. Sequenced: PBMCs. These receptors were taken from a woman under 40 in good health and CMV-seronegative.

This clone has just one count. The chain recombines TRBV6-4 with TRBJ2-5; TRBD1 matches 9 bases. The J call may be wrong; the DNA end is better matched by TRBJ2-7. Per germline, CDR1 MRHNA and CDR2 SNTAGT. The CDR3 consists of 14 residues. In DNA, the CDR3 is TGTGCCAGTACAGGGGGCCCAAGCTCCTACGAGCAGTACTTC. Its translation is CASTGGPSSYEQYF.

Written as DNA, the CDR3 is TGTGCCAGCAGCCTATGGGGGGGAGACACCGGGGAGCTGTTTTTT. The encoded protein is CASSLWGGDTGELFF. The chain uses TRBV11-3 and TRBJ2-2; 7 nucleotides match TRBD2. This CDR3 comprises 15 residues. Germline V gene lookup returns CDR1 SGHNT and CDR2 YENEEA. J was trimmed by 3 bases and V by 5 bases; bases with no gene match: 6. The whole variable domain, remainder taken from reference TRBV11-3 and TRBJ2-2, is EAGVVQSPRYKIIEKKQPVAFWCNPISGHNTLYWYLQNLGQGPELLIRYENEEAVDDSQLPKDRFSAERLKGVDSTLKIQPAELGDSAVYLCASSLWGGDTGELFFGEGSRLTVL.

The J gene is TRBJ1-1, the V gene TRBV27; TRBD1 is a possible D gene (6 bases). V lost 9 bases and J 5 bases, leaving 22 bases between the germline ends. Germline V gene sequence: CDR1 MNHEY, CDR2 SMNVEV (reference sequence). The CDR3 is made up of 15 amino acids. As DNA, the CDR3 is TGTGCCAGTGCTGGGGACATCGGGTTTAGGACTGAAGCTTTCTTT. Protein sequence: CASAGDIGFRTEAFF.

The chain carries TRBV27 and TRBJ2-3, with D perhaps TRBD2 (5 bases). Deletions cut 3 bases from V and 5 bases from J, with 18 bases between. This CDR3 contains 16 residues. Germline loops: CDR1 MNHEY, CDR2 SMNVEV (reference sequence). The DNA of the CDR3 is TGTGCCAGCAGTTTTGAAGTCACCGTTGGGAGAGATACGCAGTATTTT. Its translation: CASSFEVTVGRDTQYF.

Here the CDR3 reads CASSPHTGGSLGGYTF. The CDR3 DNA sequence: TGTGCCAGCAGCCCCCATACGGGGGGTTCGCTGGGGGGCTACACCTTC. This chain joins TRBV7-9 and TRBJ1-2; D perhaps matches TRBD1 (5 bases). The CDR3 covers 16 residues. V lost 5 bases to trimming and J lost 8 bases, with 24 bases between them. Germline assignment: CDR1 SEHNR and CDR2 FQNEAQ (reference sequence).

Comment on this clone: This CDR3 is also generated by other DNA sequences in the sample. The rearrangement joins TRBV27 to TRBJ1-1, with a possible D match to TRBD1 (5 bases). Trimming shortened V by 3 bases and J by 4 bases, and 12 bases separated the two germline ends. The CDR3 runs 14 residues. The germline V gene encodes CDR1 MNHEY and CDR2 SMNVEV (reference sequence). The DNA for the CDR3 is TGTGCCAGCAGTTTCAAGGGAGGGGTCACTGAAGCTTTCTTT. This sequence encodes CASSFKGGVTEAFF.

This clone showed up just a few times. V is TRBV7-3 and J is TRBJ2-7; 9 bases fit TRBD2. Germline CDR1 is SGHTA and CDR2 is FQGTGA. J was trimmed by 2 bases and V by 2 bases; bases with no gene match: 1. There are 14 residues in the CDR3. The CDR3 loop is CASSLLAGPYEQYF. The DNA for the CDR3 is TGTGCCAGCAGCTTACTAGCGGGACCCTACGAGCAGTACTTC.

This clone is a singleton in its sample. The chain combines TRBV2 with TRBJ2-2; 7 nucleotides agree with TRBD1. Unmatched junction bases numbered 8, after V lost 11 bases and J lost 2 bases. The CDR3 runs to 14 residues. Germline CDR1 is SNHLY and CDR2 is FYNNEI. The CDR3 DNA reads as TGTGCCGGACGCCGGGACAGCAACACCGGGGAGCTGTTTTTT. It is translated as CAGRRDSNTGELFF.

This chain links TRBV13 with TRBJ2-3, with 12 bases matching TRBD2. CDR3 length: 16 amino acids. With V trimmed by 5 bases and J by 6 bases, 9 bases remained unmatched. The germline CDR1 and CDR2 sequences are PRHDT and FYEKMQ (reference sequence). The chain's CDR3 is CASSRRKTSGGDTQYF. CDR3 DNA: TGTGCCAGCAGCCGCAGGAAGACTAGCGGGGGTGATACGCAGTATTTT. Supplemented by reference TRBV13 and TRBJ2-3, the full variable domain reads AAGVIQSPRHLIKEKRETATLKCYPIPRHDTVYWYQQGPGQDPQFLISFYEKMQSDKGSIPDRFSAQQFSDYHSELNMSSLELGDSALYFCASSRRKTSGGDTQYFGPGTRLTVL.

The V call is TRBV5-1, the J call TRBJ1-2, with 7 bases aligning to TRBD1. Germline trimming cut 4 bases from V and 2 bases from J; bases unmatched to any gene: 11. The CDR3 sequence is 16 residues long. The germline V gene has CDR1 SGHRS and CDR2 YFSETQ. The CDR3 nucleotides read TGCGCCAGCAGCAGAGGACAGGCCACCACAAACTATGGCTACACCTTC. This sequence encodes CASSRGQATTNYGYTF. The full variable domain, completed using reference TRBV5-1 and TRBJ1-2, is KAGVTQTPRYLIKTRGQQVTLSCSPISGHRSVSWYQQTPGQGLQFLFEYFSETQRNKGNFPGRFSGRQFSNSRSEMNVSTLELGDSALYLCASSRGQATTNYGYTFGSGTRLTVV.

The chain is built from TRBV7-9 and TRBJ2-7; TRBD2 matches 11 bases. CDR1 SEHNR and CDR2 FQNEAQ come from the germline V gene (reference sequence). The length of the CDR3 is 16 residues. The J segment lost 4 bases and the V segment lost 4 bases, leaving 9 bases of the junction unmatched. CDR3 DNA sequence: TGTGCCAGCAGCTCCATAGGGCTAGCGGGAGGATACGAGCAGTACTTC. Its protein is CASSSIGLAGGYEQYF.

The chain uses TRBV28 and TRBJ2-7, with unresolved D. The CDR3 consists of 14 residues. Deletions cut 3 bases from V and 0 bases from J, with 9 bases between. The germline gives CDR1 MDHEN, CDR2 SYDVKM. CDR3: CASSLRLSSYEQYF. CDR3 sequence (DNA): TGTGCCAGCAGTTTGAGACTGAGCTCCTACGAGCAGTACTTC.

The gene calls are TRBV29-1 and TRBJ1-1; D not certain. The CDR3 runs to 11 residues. Germline V lookup: CDR1 SQVTM, CDR2 ANQGSEA. The V and J ends lost 6 bases and 6 bases respectively, with 11 bases between them. The CDR3 spells CSVATESEAFF. Written as DNA, the CDR3 is TGCAGCGTGGCGACGGAGTCTGAAGCTTTCTTT.

This chain links TRBV4-3 with TRBJ2-3, with a weak D call TRBD2 (6 bases). This CDR3 has 15 amino acids. Germline CDR1 is LGHNA and CDR2 is YSLEER. V lost 1 base to trimming and J lost 5 bases, with 13 bases between them. CDR3 in DNA: TGCGCCAGCAGCCAAGCGGGACTGATCGGAGATACGCAGTATTTT. It specifies CASSQAGLIGDTQYF.

The V call is TRBV4-2, the J call TRBJ2-5; 7 positions match TRBD2. The CDR3 loop spans 14 amino acids. V was clipped by 1 base and J by 3 bases; unmatched bases: 2. From germline, CDR1 is LGHNA and CDR2 YNFKEQ. The CDR3, as DNA: TGTGCCAGCAGCCAAGCAGGGAGGGAAGAGACCCAGTACTTC. Translation: CASSQAGREETQYF.

J is TRBJ1-1 and V is TRBV19; 8 nucleotides agree with TRBD1. The CDR3 extends over 14 amino acids. With V trimmed by 3 bases and J by 5 bases, 5 bases remained unmatched. Looked up from germline, CDR1 is LNHDA and CDR2 is SQIVND (reference sequence). This CDR3 reads CASSIQGAITEAFF. Here the CDR3 DNA reads TGTGCCAGTAGTATCCAGGGGGCTATTACTGAAGCTTTCTTT.